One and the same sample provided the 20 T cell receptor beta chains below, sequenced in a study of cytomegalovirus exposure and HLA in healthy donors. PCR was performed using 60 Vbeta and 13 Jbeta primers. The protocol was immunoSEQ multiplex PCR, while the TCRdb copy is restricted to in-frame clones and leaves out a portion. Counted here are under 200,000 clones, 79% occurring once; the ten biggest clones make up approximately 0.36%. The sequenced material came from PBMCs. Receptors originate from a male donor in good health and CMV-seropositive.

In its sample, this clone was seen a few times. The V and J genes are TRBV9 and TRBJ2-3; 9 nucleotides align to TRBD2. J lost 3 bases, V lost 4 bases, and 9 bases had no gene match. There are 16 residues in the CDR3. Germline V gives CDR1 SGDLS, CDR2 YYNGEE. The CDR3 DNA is TGTGCCAGCAGCCCATTGGGCGGGGGGGCGACAGATACGCAGTATTTT. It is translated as CASSPLGGGATDTQYF.

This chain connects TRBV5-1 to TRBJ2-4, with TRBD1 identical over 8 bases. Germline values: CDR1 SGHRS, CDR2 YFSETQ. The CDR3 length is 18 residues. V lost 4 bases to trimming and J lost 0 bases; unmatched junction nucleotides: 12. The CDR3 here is CASSPWSTGGSAKNIQYF. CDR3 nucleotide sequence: TGCGCCAGCAGCCCCTGGAGCACAGGGGGATCAGCCAAAAACATTCAGTACTTC.

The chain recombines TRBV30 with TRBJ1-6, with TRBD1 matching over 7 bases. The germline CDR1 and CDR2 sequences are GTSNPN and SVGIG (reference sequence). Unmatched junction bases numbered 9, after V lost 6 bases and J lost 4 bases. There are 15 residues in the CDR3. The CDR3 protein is CACKPGQFYNSPLHF. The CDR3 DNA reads TGTGCCTGCAAACCGGGACAGTTTTATAATTCACCCCTCCACTTT. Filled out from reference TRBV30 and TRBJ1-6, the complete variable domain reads SQTIHQWPATLVQPVGSPLSLECTVEGTSNPNLYWYRQAAGRGLQLLFYSVGIGQISSEVPQNLSASRPQDRQFILSSKKLLLSDSGFYLCACKPGQFYNSPLHFGNGTRLTVT.

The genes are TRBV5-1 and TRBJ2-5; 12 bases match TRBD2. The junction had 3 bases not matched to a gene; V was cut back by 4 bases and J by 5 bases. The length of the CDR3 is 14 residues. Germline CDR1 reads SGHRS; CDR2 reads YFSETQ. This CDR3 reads CASSPTSGGETQYF. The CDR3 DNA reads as TGCGCCAGCAGCCCGACTAGCGGGGGTGAGACCCAGTACTTC.

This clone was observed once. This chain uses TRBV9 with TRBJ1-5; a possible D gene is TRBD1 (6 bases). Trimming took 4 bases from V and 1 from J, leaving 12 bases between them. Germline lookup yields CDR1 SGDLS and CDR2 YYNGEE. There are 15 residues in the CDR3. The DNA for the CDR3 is TGTGCCAGCAGCCGAGGGGGGGTAAGCAATCAGCCCCAGCATTTT. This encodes CASSRGGVSNQPQHF. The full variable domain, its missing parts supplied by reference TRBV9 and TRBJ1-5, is DSGVTQTPKHLITATGQRVTLRCSPRSGDLSVYWYQQSLDQGLQFLIQYYNGEERAKGNILERFSAQQFPDLHSELNLSSLELGDSALYFCASSRGGVSNQPQHFGDGTRLSIL.

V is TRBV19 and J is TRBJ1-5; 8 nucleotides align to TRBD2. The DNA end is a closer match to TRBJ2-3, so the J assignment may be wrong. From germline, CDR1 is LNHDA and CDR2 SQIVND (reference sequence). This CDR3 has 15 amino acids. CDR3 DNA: TGTGCCAGTAGTAGGGGACTAGGTAGCAATCAGCCCCAGTATTTT. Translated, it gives CASSRGLGSNQPQYF.

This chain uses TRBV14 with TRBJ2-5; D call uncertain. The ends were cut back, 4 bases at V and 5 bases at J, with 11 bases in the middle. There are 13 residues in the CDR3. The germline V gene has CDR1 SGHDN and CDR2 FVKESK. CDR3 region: CASSPDLRETQYF. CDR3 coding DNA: TGTGCCAGCAGCCCAGACTTACGGGAGACCCAGTACTTC.

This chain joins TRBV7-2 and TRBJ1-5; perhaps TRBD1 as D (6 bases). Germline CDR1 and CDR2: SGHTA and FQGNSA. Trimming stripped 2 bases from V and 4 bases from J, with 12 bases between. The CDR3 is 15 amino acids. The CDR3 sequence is CASSLQGFLNQPQHF. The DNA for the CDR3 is TGTGCCAGCAGCTTACAGGGGTTTCTTAATCAGCCCCAGCATTTT.

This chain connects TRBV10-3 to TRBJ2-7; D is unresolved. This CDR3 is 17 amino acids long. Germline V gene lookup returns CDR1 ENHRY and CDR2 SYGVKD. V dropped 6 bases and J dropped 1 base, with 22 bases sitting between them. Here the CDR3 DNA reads TGTGCCATCAGGTCCTCGGTGGCCGCGTCGGAGTCCTACGAGCAGTACTTC. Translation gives CAIRSSVAASESYEQYF.

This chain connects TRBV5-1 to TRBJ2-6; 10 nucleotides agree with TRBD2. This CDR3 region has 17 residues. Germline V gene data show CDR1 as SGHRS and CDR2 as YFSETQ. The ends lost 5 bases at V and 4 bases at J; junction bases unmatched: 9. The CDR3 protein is CASRVAGGPGGANVLTF. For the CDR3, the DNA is TGCGCCAGCAGGGTAGCGGGAGGCCCGGGGGGGGCCAACGTCCTGACTTTC.

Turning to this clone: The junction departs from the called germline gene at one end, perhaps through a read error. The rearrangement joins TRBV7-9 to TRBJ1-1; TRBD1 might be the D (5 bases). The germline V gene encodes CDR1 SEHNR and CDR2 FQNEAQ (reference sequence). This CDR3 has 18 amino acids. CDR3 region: CSSSGPWVGGDPNTEAFF. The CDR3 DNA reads TGTTCCAGCAGCGGGCCATGGGTCGGGGGTGATCCGAACACTGAAGCTTTCTTT.

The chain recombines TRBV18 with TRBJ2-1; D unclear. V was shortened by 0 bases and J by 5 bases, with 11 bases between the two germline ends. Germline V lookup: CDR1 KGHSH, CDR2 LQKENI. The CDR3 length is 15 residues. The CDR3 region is CASSPPVTLNNEQFF. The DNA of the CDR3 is TGTGCCAGCTCACCACCGGTCACACTAAACAATGAGCAGTTCTTC.

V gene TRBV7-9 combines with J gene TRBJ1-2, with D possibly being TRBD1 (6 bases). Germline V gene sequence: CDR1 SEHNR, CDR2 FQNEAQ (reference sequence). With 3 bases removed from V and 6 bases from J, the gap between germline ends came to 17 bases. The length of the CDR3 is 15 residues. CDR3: CASSFPATGSNGYTF. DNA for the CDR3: TGTGCCAGCAGCTTCCCCGCCACAGGGTCGAATGGCTACACCTTC. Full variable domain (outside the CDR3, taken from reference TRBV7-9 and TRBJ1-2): DTGVSQNPRHKITKRGQNVTFRCDPISEHNRLYWYRQTLGQGPEFLTYFQNEAQLEKSRLLSDRFSAERPKGSFSTLEIQRTEQGDSAMYLCASSFPATGSNGYTFGSGTRLTVV.

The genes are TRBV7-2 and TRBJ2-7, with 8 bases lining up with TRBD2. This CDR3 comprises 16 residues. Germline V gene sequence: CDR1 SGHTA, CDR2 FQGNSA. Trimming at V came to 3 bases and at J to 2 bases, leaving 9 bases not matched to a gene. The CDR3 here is CASSFTGLDFTYEQYF. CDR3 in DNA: TGTGCCAGCAGCTTCACGGGACTAGACTTTACCTACGAGCAGTACTTC.

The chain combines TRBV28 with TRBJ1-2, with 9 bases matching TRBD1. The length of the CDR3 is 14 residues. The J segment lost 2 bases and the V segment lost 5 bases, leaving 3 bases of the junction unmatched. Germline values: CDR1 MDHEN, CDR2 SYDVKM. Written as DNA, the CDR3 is TGTGCCAGCAGTCACGGACAGGGGAACTATGGCTACACCTTC. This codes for CASSHGQGNYGYTF.

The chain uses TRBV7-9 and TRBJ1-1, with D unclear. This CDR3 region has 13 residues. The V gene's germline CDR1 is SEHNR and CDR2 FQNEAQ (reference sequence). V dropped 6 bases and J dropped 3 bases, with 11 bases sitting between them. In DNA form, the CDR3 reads TGTGCCAGCAGACTGCTTACTGACACTGAAGCTTTCTTT. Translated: CASRLLTDTEAFF.

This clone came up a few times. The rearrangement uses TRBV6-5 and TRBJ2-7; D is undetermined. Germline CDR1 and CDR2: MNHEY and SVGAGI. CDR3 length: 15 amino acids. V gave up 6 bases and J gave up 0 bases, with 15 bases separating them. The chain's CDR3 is CASRDLRQLSYEQYF. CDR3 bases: TGTGCCAGCAGAGACTTAAGGCAGCTCTCCTACGAGCAGTACTTC.

The CDR3 nucleotides read TGCAGCGTTGAAACCCCTAGCGGGAGGTACAATGAGCAGTTCTTC. This translates into CSVETPSGRYNEQFF. The V and J genes are TRBV29-1 and TRBJ2-1; 11 nucleotides match TRBD2. The V and J ends lost 2 bases and 4 bases, in that order; junction bases with no gene match: 4. The CDR3 runs 15 residues. CDR1 SQVTM and CDR2 ANQGSEA come from the germline V gene.

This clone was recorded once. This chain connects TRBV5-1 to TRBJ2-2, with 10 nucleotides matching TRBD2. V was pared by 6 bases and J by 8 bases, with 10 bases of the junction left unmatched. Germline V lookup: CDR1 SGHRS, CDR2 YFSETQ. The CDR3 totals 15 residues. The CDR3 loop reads CASTPTSGPSGELFF. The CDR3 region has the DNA TGCGCCAGCACGCCGACTAGCGGGCCCTCTGGGGAGCTGTTTTTT.

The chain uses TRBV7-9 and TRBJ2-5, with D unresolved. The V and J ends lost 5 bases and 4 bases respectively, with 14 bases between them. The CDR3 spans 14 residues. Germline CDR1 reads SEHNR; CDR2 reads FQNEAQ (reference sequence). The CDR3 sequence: CASSPMSTGETQYF. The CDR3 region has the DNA TGTGCCAGCAGCCCCATGTCTACCGGAGAGACCCAGTACTTC.